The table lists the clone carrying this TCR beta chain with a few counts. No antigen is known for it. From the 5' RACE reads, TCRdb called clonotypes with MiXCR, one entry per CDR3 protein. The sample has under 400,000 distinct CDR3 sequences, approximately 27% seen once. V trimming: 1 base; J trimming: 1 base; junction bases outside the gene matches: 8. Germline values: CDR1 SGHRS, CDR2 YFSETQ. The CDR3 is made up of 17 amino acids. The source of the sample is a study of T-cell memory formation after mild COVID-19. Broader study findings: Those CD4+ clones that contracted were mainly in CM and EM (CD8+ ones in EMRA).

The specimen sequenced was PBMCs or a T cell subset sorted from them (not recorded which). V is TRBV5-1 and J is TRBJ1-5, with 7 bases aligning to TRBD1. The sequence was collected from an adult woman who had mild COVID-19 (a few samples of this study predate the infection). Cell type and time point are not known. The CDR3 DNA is TGCGCCAGCAGCTTGAGGCCAACAGGGGACAGCAATCAGCCCCAGCATTTT. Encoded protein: CASSLRPTGDSNQPQHF.